The 12 T cell receptor beta chains below were found in one sample sequenced in a study of Graves' ophthalmopathy and Graves' hyperthyroidism (dated by TCRdb to 2017 to 2018). Sequencing instrument: Illumina HiSeq 2000. TCR beta CDR3 regions were amplified from RNA transcripts for repertoire sequencing. HTBI primers and the Qiagen OneStep RT-PCR kit were used in a first-round RT-PCR, which was followed by a second-round multiplex PCR, size selection and purification. TCRdb's own reprocessing of the public reads used fastp at Q25 and MiXCR and kept productive beta chains. One record per CDR3 amino acid sequence lists the most common genes and DNA. The sample table holds a few hundred thousand distinct CDR3 sequences, of which about a sixth were seen once. The ten largest clones add up to 2.4% of the sample. The sequenced material came from peripheral blood. The origin of the receptors is an adult woman with stable Graves' hyperthyroidism.

This clonotype was recorded many times. V gene TRBV4-3 combines with J gene TRBJ2-7; 7 bases are shared with TRBD1. This CDR3 contains 15 residues. The germline CDR1 and CDR2 sequences are LGHNA and YSLEER. With V trimmed by 0 bases and J by 2 bases, 4 bases remained unmatched. Written as DNA, the CDR3 is TGCGCCAGCAGCCAAGATTTCGACAGGGCCTACGAGCAGTACTTC. It translates to CASSQDFDRAYEQYF.

The CDR3 is CASSQLTGVEGLYNIQYF. In nucleotides, the CDR3 is TGTGCCAGCTCACAACTGACAGGAGTCGAAGGGTTATATAACATTCAGTACTTC. The chain recombines TRBV18 with TRBJ2-4, with a possible D match to TRBD1 (6 bases). The CDR3 loop spans 18 amino acids. V gave up 4 bases and J gave up 7 bases, with 26 bases separating them. The germline gives CDR1 KGHSH, CDR2 LQKENI.

V is TRBV12-3 or TRBV12-4 and J is TRBJ1-5, with 8 bases aligning to TRBD1. There are 15 residues in the CDR3. Losses at the gene ends were 6 bases for V and 7 bases for J; bases not matched to a gene: 11. The CDR3 spells CASSSVTGAGQPQHF. The CDR3 DNA follows: TGTGCCAGCAGCTCCGTGACAGGGGCAGGGCAGCCCCAGCATTTT.

There are a few counts of this clonotype. This chain links TRBV15 with TRBJ1-3; 10 bases are a match to TRBD1. Per the germline V gene, CDR1 is LNHNV and CDR2 is YYDKDF (reference sequence). Trimming cost V 1 base and J 0 bases; bases outside gene matches: 6. The CDR3 extends over 18 amino acids. The CDR3 region has the DNA TGTGCCACCAGCAGAGCCGGGACAGGGGCCCTCTCTGGAAACACCATATATTTT. Translated, it gives CATSRAGTGALSGNTIYF.

This clonotype was detected ten times or more. The chain couples TRBV12-3 or TRBV12-4 to TRBJ1-3; 8 nucleotides align to TRBD1. V was pared by 6 bases and J by 4 bases, with 8 bases of the junction left unmatched. This CDR3 has 15 amino acids. The CDR3 protein is CASSLRQGSGNTIYF. The CDR3 DNA follows: TGTGCCAGCAGCCTACGACAGGGGTCGGGAAACACCATATATTTT.

The table lists this clonotype with many counts. J is TRBJ1-5 and V is TRBV27; D is unresolved. CDR1 and CDR2 (germline): MNHEY, SMNVEV (reference sequence). CDR3 length: 13 residues. Trimming cost V 6 bases and J 7 bases, with 13 bases left between them. The CDR3 spells CASSRHQGQPQHF. The CDR3 DNA reads TGTGCCAGCAGCAGACACCAAGGGCAGCCCCAGCATTTT.

This clonotype has a count of ten or more. The chain uses TRBV28 and TRBJ2-7; 7 nucleotides agree with TRBD2. Germline loops: CDR1 MDHEN, CDR2 SYDVKM. Germline trimming cut 3 bases from V and 6 bases from J; bases unmatched to any gene: 5. The CDR3 length is 13 residues. CDR3: CASSFGGGAEQYF. The CDR3 bases are TGTGCCAGCAGTTTCGGGGGAGGGGCCGAGCAGTACTTC. The full variable domain, its missing parts supplied by reference TRBV28 and TRBJ2-7, is DVKVTQSSRYLVKRTGEKVFLECVQDMDHENMFWYRQDPGLGLRLIYFSYDVKMKEKGDIPEGYSVSREKKERFSLILESASTNQTSMYLCASSFGGGAEQYFGPGTRLTVT.

This clonotype was found many times. J is TRBJ2-7 and V is TRBV20-1, with no clear D. Germline V gene lookup returns CDR1 DFQATT and CDR2 SNEGSKA (reference sequence). V was pared by 3 bases and J by 4 bases, with 16 bases between. The CDR3 has 14 amino acids. CDR3 nucleotide sequence: TGCAGTGCTAGCTCCGGCGTCAAAAAATACGAGCAGTACTTC. It translates to CSASSGVKKYEQYF.

The table lists this clonotype with many counts. V is TRBV6-4 and J is TRBJ2-7; possibly TRBD2 for D (7 bases). The CDR3 runs 15 residues. Germline assignment: CDR1 MRHNA and CDR2 SNTAGT. Deletions cut 4 bases from V and 4 bases from J, with 17 bases between. CDR3 DNA: TGTGCCAGCAGTGGCGGGGGCTCTTACGTATACGAGCAGTACTTC. Encoded protein: CASSGGGSYVYEQYF.

Ten or more counts support this clonotype. The chain carries TRBV28 and TRBJ2-7, with a weak D call TRBD1 (5 bases). Germline CDR1 reads MDHEN; CDR2 reads SYDVKM. This CDR3 is 15 amino acids long. V dropped 10 bases and J dropped 0 bases, with 19 bases sitting between them. The CDR3 protein is CATHSTGTRSYEQYF. The CDR3 nucleotides read TGTGCCACCCACTCAACAGGAACACGCTCCTACGAGCAGTACTTC. The full variable domain, rest sourced from reference TRBV28 and TRBJ2-7, is DVKVTQSSRYLVKRTGEKVFLECVQDMDHENMFWYRQDPGLGLRLIYFSYDVKMKEKGDIPEGYSVSREKKERFSLILESASTNQTSMYLCATHSTGTRSYEQYFGPGTRLTVT.

In regard to this clonotype: This CDR3 fails to terminate in the conserved phenylalanine or tryptophan, so it likely reflects a read error. Because the CDR3's place on the DNA is in doubt, the DNA is left out and the CDR3 is given as listed by TCRdb. Here the CDR3 reads CASSWTGRSDTEACL. This chain links TRBV6-5 with TRBJ1-1; TRBD1, as called in the table, went unchecked against the DNA. Germline CDR1 and CDR2: MNHEY and SVGAGI. The CDR3 is 15 amino acids in total, end residues counted.

The rearrangement uses TRBV12-3 or TRBV12-4 and TRBJ2-4; D ambiguous. V was pared by 8 bases and J by 0 bases, with 14 bases between. CDR3 length equals 15 residues. In nucleotides, the CDR3 is TGTGCCAGCTCCTCCCCGTCACTAGCCAAAAACATTCAGTACTTC. Its protein product is CASSSPSLAKNIQYF.